Detailed here is one T cell receptor (beta chain). Sequenced by immunoSEQ multiplex PCR; TCRdb stores in-frame clones only, minus some. In the table there are approximately 30,000 clones, roughly four fifths of which are singletons. The sample belongs to a study of lymphopenia after photon versus proton radiotherapy. Trimming removed 5 bases from V and 1 base from J, with 8 bases in between. The CDR3 is 12 residues long. The V gene's germline CDR1 is SQVTM and CDR2 ANQGSEA. The sequences come from peripheral blood, collected from a patient treated with photon-based radiotherapy. The chain carries TRBV29-1 and TRBJ1-1, with a possible D match to TRBD1 (6 bases). The sequence was obtained from a woman aged 50 to 60 with pancreatic cancer. The CDR3 DNA follows: TGCAGCGTTTTGGGACAGAACACTGAAGCTTTCTTT. Translation: CSVLGQNTEAFF.